A selection of T cell receptor beta chains follows, all from one sample in a study of T cell changes during pregnancy in multiple sclerosis. Only in-frame clones appear in the TCRdb table, and some are missing; sequencing was by immunoSEQ multiplex PCR. This table holds roughly 100,000 clones, about nine tenths found once. Sequences were derived from peripheral blood, sampled after pregnancy. The receptors come from a female donor with multiple sclerosis, enrolled in a pregnancy study. CDR3s include the opening cysteine and the closing phenylalanine or tryptophan. Fields, in order: V gene, J gene, clone size, D gene, CDR3 protein, CDR3 DNA. The D gene is left open where the match is weak. Rows give clone size only sometimes, using once, few, many, or a class for an expanded clone.

v_call: TRBV30
j_call: TRBJ2-6
clone_size: -
d_call: -
cdr3_aa: CAWRRETGANVLTF
cdr3_nt: TGTGCCTGGAGACGAGAAACTGGGGCCAACGTCCTGACTTTC

v_call: TRBV27
j_call: TRBJ1-5
clone_size: -
d_call: -
cdr3_aa: CASSLGAPPSRYQPQHF
cdr3_nt: TGTGCCAGCAGTTTAGGGGCCCCCCCCTCGCGGTATCAGCCCCAGCATTTT

v_call: TRBV25-1
j_call: TRBJ1-2
clone_size: -
d_call: TRBD1
cdr3_aa: CASRPTGDYGYTF
cdr3_nt: TGTGCCAGCAGACCCACAGGGGACTATGGCTACACCTTC

v_call: TRBV7-9
j_call: TRBJ2-7
clone_size: -
d_call: TRBD2
cdr3_aa: CASRPSGSYEQYF
cdr3_nt: TGTGCCAGCAGGCCTAGCGGCTCCTACGAGCAGTACTTC

v_call: TRBV4-1
j_call: TRBJ2-3
clone_size: -
d_call: -
cdr3_aa: CASSLTGIGTDTQYF
cdr3_nt: TGCGCCAGCAGCCTTACAGGGATCGGAACAGATACGCAGTATTTT

v_call: TRBV6-1
j_call: TRBJ2-7
clone_size: -
d_call: -
cdr3_aa: CASSRSSGDGYEQYF
cdr3_nt: TGTGCCAGCAGTAGGAGCTCAGGGGATGGCTACGAGCAGTACTTC

v_call: TRBV6-1
j_call: TRBJ1-3
clone_size: -
d_call: -
cdr3_aa: CASSVETLAGNTIYF
cdr3_nt: TGTGCCAGCAGTGTCGAGACACTCGCTGGAAACACCATATATTTT

v_call: TRBV7-8
j_call: TRBJ2-2
clone_size: -
d_call: -
cdr3_aa: CASSHQQVNTGELFF
cdr3_nt: TGTGCCAGCAGCCATCAACAGGTGAACACCGGGGAGCTGTTTTTT

v_call: TRBV7-2
j_call: TRBJ1-5
clone_size: -
d_call: -
cdr3_aa: CASSLSSNQPQHF
cdr3_nt: TGTGCCAGCAGCTTGAGTAGCAATCAGCCCCAGCATTTT

v_call: TRBV5-6
j_call: TRBJ1-1
clone_size: few
d_call: -
cdr3_aa: CASSLAGGEAFF
cdr3_nt: TGTGCCAGCAGCTTGGCGGGGGGTGAAGCTTTCTTT

v_call: TRBV11-3
j_call: TRBJ1-1
clone_size: -
d_call: -
cdr3_aa: CASSQDTYTEAFF
cdr3_nt: TGTGCCAGCAGCCAAGACACCTACACTGAAGCTTTCTTT

v_call: TRBV5-4
j_call: TRBJ2-7
clone_size: -
d_call: TRBD1
cdr3_aa: CASSQGQGRDEQYF
cdr3_nt: TGTGCCAGCAGCCAGGGACAGGGAAGGGACGAGCAGTACTTC

v_call: TRBV6-5
j_call: TRBJ1-1
clone_size: -
d_call: TRBD1
cdr3_aa: CASSHTGTGFEAFF
cdr3_nt: TGTGCCAGCAGCCATACCGGGACAGGTTTTGAAGCTTTCTTT

v_call: TRBV19
j_call: TRBJ2-3
clone_size: -
d_call: -
cdr3_aa: CASSKLGRRDITDTQYF
cdr3_nt: TGTGCCAGTAGTAAGTTGGGTCGACGGGATATCACAGATACGCAGTATTTT

v_call: TRBV9
j_call: TRBJ1-1
clone_size: -
d_call: TRBD1
cdr3_aa: CASSPRQGPTEAFF
cdr3_nt: TGTGCCAGCAGCCCAAGACAGGGGCCCACTGAAGCTTTCTTT

v_call: TRBV28
j_call: TRBJ2-7
clone_size: -
d_call: -
cdr3_aa: CASKVATSSYEQYF
cdr3_nt: TGTGCCAGCAAAGTAGCGACCAGCTCCTACGAGCAGTACTTC

v_call: TRBV18
j_call: TRBJ1-3
clone_size: -
d_call: TRBD1
cdr3_aa: CASSPLTGGKSGNTIYF
cdr3_nt: TGTGCCAGCTCACCCCTGACAGGGGGCAAGTCTGGAAACACCATATATTTT

v_call: TRBV6-6
j_call: TRBJ1-2
clone_size: -
d_call: -
cdr3_aa: CASSPSFVANYGYTF
cdr3_nt: TGTGCCAGCAGTCCCTCTTTTGTAGCTAACTATGGCTACACCTTC

v_call: TRBV7-9
j_call: TRBJ1-1
clone_size: -
d_call: -
cdr3_aa: CASSLYQGGGDTEAFF
cdr3_nt: TGTGCCAGCAGCTTGTACCAGGGAGGTGGGGACACTGAAGCTTTCTTT

v_call: TRBV19
j_call: TRBJ2-3
clone_size: -
d_call: TRBD1
cdr3_aa: CASRLTGTGATDTQYF
cdr3_nt: TGTGCCAGTAGGCTTACCGGGACAGGGGCCACAGATACGCAGTATTTT

v_call: TRBV28
j_call: TRBJ1-5
clone_size: -
d_call: -
cdr3_aa: CASSFHSAGDQPQHF
cdr3_nt: TGTGCCAGCAGTTTCCATTCGGCCGGAGATCAGCCCCAGCATTTT

v_call: TRBV10-1
j_call: TRBJ2-2
clone_size: -
d_call: -
cdr3_aa: CASSELRDTGELFF
cdr3_nt: TGCGCCAGCAGTGAGTTGAGGGACACCGGGGAGCTGTTTTTT

v_call: TRBV7-2
j_call: TRBJ2-5
clone_size: -
d_call: -
cdr3_aa: CASSSRVLQETQYF
cdr3_nt: TGTGCCAGCAGCTCCAGGGTCCTCCAAGAGACCCAGTACTTC

v_call: TRBV5-8
j_call: TRBJ2-1
clone_size: -
d_call: -
cdr3_aa: CASSLVPSDSKFF
cdr3_nt: TGTGCCAGCAGCTTGGTCCCTAGCGACTCCAAGTTCTTC

v_call: TRBV7-6
j_call: TRBJ2-5
clone_size: -
d_call: -
cdr3_aa: CASSREARAWETQYF
cdr3_nt: TGTGCCAGCAGCCGAGAGGCCAGGGCGTGGGAGACCCAGTACTTC

v_call: TRBV7-7
j_call: TRBJ2-2
clone_size: -
d_call: TRBD1
cdr3_aa: CASSSATGGGAGELFF
cdr3_nt: TGTGCCAGCAGCTCCGCCACAGGGGGAGGTGCCGGGGAGCTGTTTTTT

v_call: TRBV5-1
j_call: TRBJ2-3
clone_size: -
d_call: TRBD2
cdr3_aa: CASSSFSGGTDTQYF
cdr3_nt: TGCGCCAGCAGCTCCTTTAGCGGGGGCACAGATACGCAGTATTTT

v_call: TRBV9
j_call: TRBJ2-2
clone_size: -
d_call: TRBD2
cdr3_aa: CASSPGLAVTARTGELFF
cdr3_nt: TGTGCCAGCAGCCCGGGACTAGCGGTTACCGCGAGGACCGGGGAGCTGTTTTTT

v_call: TRBV2
j_call: TRBJ2-1
clone_size: -
d_call: -
cdr3_aa: CASSPSRDSSYNEQFF
cdr3_nt: TGTGCCAGCAGTCCAAGTCGAGACAGCTCCTACAATGAGCAGTTCTTC

v_call: TRBV6-1
j_call: TRBJ1-5
clone_size: once
d_call: -
cdr3_aa: CASTSTLGGQPQHF
cdr3_nt: TGTGCCAGCACGAGTACACTCGGAGGGCAGCCCCAGCATTTT

v_call: TRBV28
j_call: TRBJ1-1
clone_size: -
d_call: -
cdr3_aa: CASFAGDRTEAFF
cdr3_nt: TGTGCCAGCTTCGCAGGGGATCGGACTGAAGCTTTCTTT

v_call: TRBV5-4
j_call: TRBJ2-2
clone_size: -
d_call: TRBD2
cdr3_aa: CASSPGTSVYTGELFF
cdr3_nt: TGTGCCAGCAGCCCCGGGACTAGCGTTTACACCGGGGAGCTGTTTTTT

v_call: TRBV7-2
j_call: TRBJ2-7
clone_size: once
d_call: -
cdr3_aa: CASSLEGGYEQYF
cdr3_nt: TGTGCCAGCAGCTTAGAAGGGGGCTACGAGCAGTACTTC

v_call: TRBV30
j_call: TRBJ2-7
clone_size: -
d_call: TRBD1
cdr3_aa: CAWAGQGGTKQYF
cdr3_nt: TGTGCCTGGGCCGGACAGGGAGGTACGAAGCAGTACTTC

v_call: TRBV6-4
j_call: TRBJ1-5
clone_size: -
d_call: TRBD1
cdr3_aa: CASSVDRGRQPQHF
cdr3_nt: TGTGCCAGCAGTGTCGACAGGGGGAGGCAGCCCCAGCATTTT

v_call: TRBV7-6
j_call: TRBJ2-7
clone_size: -
d_call: TRBD2
cdr3_aa: CASSLGLAGNPEQYF
cdr3_nt: TGTGCCAGCAGCTTAGGGCTAGCGGGAAACCCCGAGCAGTACTTC

v_call: TRBV14
j_call: TRBJ1-6
clone_size: -
d_call: -
cdr3_aa: CASSQNTAGNSPLHF
cdr3_nt: TGTGCCAGCAGCCAGAATACAGCGGGCAATTCACCCCTCCACTTT

v_call: TRBV19
j_call: TRBJ2-7
clone_size: -
d_call: -
cdr3_aa: CASSSLSTERSYEQYF
cdr3_nt: TGTGCCAGTAGTAGCCTCTCCACAGAAAGGTCCTACGAGCAGTACTTC

v_call: TRBV11-2
j_call: TRBJ2-7
clone_size: once
d_call: -
cdr3_aa: CASSAPGQYYEQYF
cdr3_nt: TGTGCCAGCAGCGCTCCGGGACAATACTACGAGCAGTACTTC

v_call: TRBV5-1
j_call: TRBJ1-3
clone_size: -
d_call: TRBD1
cdr3_aa: CASSLLTGSGNTIYF
cdr3_nt: TGCGCCAGCAGCCTCCTGACAGGGTCTGGAAACACCATATATTTT

v_call: TRBV6-1
j_call: TRBJ2-5
clone_size: -
d_call: -
cdr3_aa: CASSPLSAKETQYF
cdr3_nt: TGTGCCAGCAGCCCCCTTAGCGCCAAAGAGACCCAGTACTTC

v_call: TRBV29-1
j_call: TRBJ1-2
clone_size: -
d_call: -
cdr3_aa: CSVQQQGSGGGYTF
cdr3_nt: TGCAGCGTTCAACAACAGGGTTCAGGTGGAGGCTACACCTTC

v_call: TRBV9
j_call: TRBJ1-2
clone_size: -
d_call: -
cdr3_aa: CASSVVRSGGYTF
cdr3_nt: TGTGCCAGCAGCGTAGTAAGGAGCGGTGGCTACACCTTC

v_call: TRBV9
j_call: TRBJ2-5
clone_size: once
d_call: -
cdr3_aa: CASSVGSVDQETQYF
cdr3_nt: TGTGCCAGCAGCGTAGGTTCGGTCGACCAAGAGACCCAGTACTTC

v_call: TRBV5-1
j_call: TRBJ2-5
clone_size: -
d_call: -
cdr3_aa: CASSLVQGLETQYF
cdr3_nt: TGCGCCAGCAGCTTGGTTCAGGGGCTGGAGACCCAGTACTTC

v_call: TRBV5-1
j_call: TRBJ2-5
clone_size: -
d_call: -
cdr3_aa: CASSVTGATLQETQYF
cdr3_nt: TGCGCCAGCAGCGTGACGGGAGCGACCCTCCAAGAGACCCAGTACTTC